This TCR beta chain was documented in a study of neurological immune-mediated disorders. Findings of the study overall: CDR3 amino acid sequences of expanded clones were not shared across subjects, a result suggesting private repertoires in all groups. While HTLV-1-associated myelopathy showed the greatest TCR clonal expansion, multiple sclerosis showed the least, falling below healthy controls.

With 10-nucleotide random UMIs included, cDNA was synthesized by 5'RACE. TCRdb re-called the 5' RACE reads through MiXCR, storing one row per CDR3 protein. The table has some 28,000 distinct CDR3 sequences, 6.6% seen once. As for this clonotype: Its specificity is not known.

The CDR3 has 16 amino acids. Trimming removed 5 bases from V and 2 bases from J; junction bases left unmatched: 9. Germline V lookup: CDR1 MDHEN, CDR2 SYDVKM. The sample taken for sequencing was PBMCs. The TCR comes from a woman between 50 and 59 years old in good health. The genes are TRBV28 and TRBJ2-7, with 10 bases matching TRBD1. CDR3 protein: CASSDEGQGNPYEQYF. CDR3 in DNA: TGTGCCAGCAGTGATGAGGGACAGGGGAACCCCTACGAGCAGTACTTC.